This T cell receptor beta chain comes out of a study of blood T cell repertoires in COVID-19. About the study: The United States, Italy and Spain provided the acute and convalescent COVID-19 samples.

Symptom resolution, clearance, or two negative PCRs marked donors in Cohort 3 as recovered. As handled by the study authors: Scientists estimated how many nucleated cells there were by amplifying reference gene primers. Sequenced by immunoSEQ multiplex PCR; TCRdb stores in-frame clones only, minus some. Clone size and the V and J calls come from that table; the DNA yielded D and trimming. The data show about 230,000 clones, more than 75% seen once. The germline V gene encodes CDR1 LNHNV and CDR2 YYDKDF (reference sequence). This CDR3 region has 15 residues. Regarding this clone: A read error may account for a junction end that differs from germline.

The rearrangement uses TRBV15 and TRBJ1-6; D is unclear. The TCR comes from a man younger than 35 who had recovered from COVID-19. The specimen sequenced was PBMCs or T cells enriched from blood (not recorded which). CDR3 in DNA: TGTGCCACCAGCAGAGATCTCGACTATAGTTCACCCCTCCACTTT. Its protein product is CATSRDLDYSSPLHF.